This is a list of T cell receptor beta chains from one sample in a study of T cell responses to AZD1222 COVID-19 vaccine. Clones were sequenced by immunoSEQ multiplex PCR, and TCRdb holds only the in-frame ones, with some missing. This table has 35,000 to 45,000 clones, about 78% appearing once. The sequenced sample was peripheral blood, obtained on day 0 of AZD1222 vaccination. The receptors come from an adult in good health. Both conserved end residues are part of each CDR3. Each record gives: clone size, J gene, V gene, D gene, CDR3 DNA, CDR3 protein. A D gene is named only where the DNA matches it firmly. Clone size is not always given. Where it is, it says once, few, many or a class for expanded clones.

- | TRBJ2-2 | TRBV7-3 | - | TGTGCCAGCAGCTCACCCAACACCGGGGAGCTGTTTTTT | CASSSPNTGELFF
- | TRBJ2-3 | TRBV7-9 | - | TGTGCCAGCAGCTTAAGATGGAGTAACACAGATACGCAGTATTTT | CASSLRWSNTDTQYF
- | TRBJ2-2 | TRBV7-7 | - | TGTGCCAGCAGCCCACGACCCACGACAGGACCTACCGGGGAGCTGTTTTTT | CASSPRPTTGPTGELFF
- | TRBJ1-5 | TRBV3-1/TRBV3-2 | TRBD1 | TGTGCCAGCAGCCTACAGGGGAGAATTCAGCCCCAGCATTTT | CASSLQGRIQPQHF
- | TRBJ1-1 | TRBV28 | - | TGTGCCAGCAGTTCAAGGACTGAAGCTTTCTTT | CASSSRTEAFF
- | TRBJ2-2 | TRBV7-2 | TRBD1 | TGTGCCAGCAGCCACGGACAGGGGTTCAAGGCAGACACCGGGGAGCTGTTTTTT | CASSHGQGFKADTGELFF
- | TRBJ2-5 | TRBV6-5 | TRBD1 | TGTGCCAGCCGGAGACAGGGGGCGCAGACCCAGTACTTC | CASRRQGAQTQYF
- | TRBJ1-2 | TRBV20-1 | - | TGCAGTGCTAGTATGCAGCCCTATGGCTACACCTTC | CSASMQPYGYTF
- | TRBJ2-7 | TRBV5-8 | - | TGTGCCAGCAGCTTGACTGCAGGGGCCCCCTACGAGCAGTACTTC | CASSLTAGAPYEQYF
- | TRBJ1-6 | TRBV3-1/TRBV3-2 | TRBD1 | TGTGCCAGCAGCCTCCTCGGTGGGGACAGTGGGAATTCACCCCTCCACTTT | CASSLLGGDSGNSPLHF
- | TRBJ1-1 | TRBV10-1 | TRBD1 | TGCGCCAGCAGTGAGCCGGGACAGGGGTACACTGAAGCTTTCTTT | CASSEPGQGYTEAFF
- | TRBJ2-5 | TRBV11-3 | TRBD2 | TGTGCCAGCACAATGGGGATAGCGGGGGGAGAGACCCAGTACTTC | CASTMGIAGGETQYF
- | TRBJ1-5 | TRBV19 | - | TGTGCCAGTAGTCCCTCGGGAGGCGGTCAGCCCCAGCATTTT | CASSPSGGGQPQHF
- | TRBJ1-2 | TRBV29-1 | - | TGCAGCGTTGAAGCAGGGAACTATGGCTACACCTTC | CSVEAGNYGYTF
- | TRBJ1-1 | TRBV29-1 | TRBD1 | TGCAGCGCTAGAACAGGGGCCGGCCCCACAGCTTTCTTT | CSARTGAGPTAFF
once | TRBJ2-7 | TRBV19 | TRBD1 | TGTGCCAGTACCCCGGGACAGTCCTCCAAGAGCGAGCAGTACTTC | CASTPGQSSKSEQYF
- | TRBJ1-6 | TRBV10-1 | TRBD1 | TGCGCCAGCAGTGGACAGGGAACTTCACCCCTCCACTTT | CASSGQGTSPLHF
- | TRBJ2-1 | TRBV9 | - | TGTGCCAGCAGCGTAGCGGCCATTTCGATTCAAAGCTCCTACAATGAGCAGTTCTTC | CASSVAAISIQSSYNEQFF
- | TRBJ2-7 | TRBV18 | TRBD1 | TGTGCCAGCTCACCATACTCAGGACAGGGGGTGAGTATGGAGCAGTACTTC | CASSPYSGQGVSMEQYF
- | TRBJ1-2 | TRBV28 | TRBD1 | TGTGCCAGCAGCCGGCCGGGACAGTATTTAGAAGGAGGCTACACCTTC | CASSRPGQYLEGGYTF
once | TRBJ1-1 | TRBV28 | - | TGTGCCAGCAACGGGGGGCAGAACACTGAAGCTTTCTTT | CASNGGQNTEAFF
- | TRBJ2-2 | TRBV5-1 | TRBD1 | TGCGCCAGCAGCTGGGAACGACCGGGACAGAGTTTCACCGGGGAGCTGTTTTTT | CASSWERPGQSFTGELFF
few | TRBJ2-6 | TRBV5-1 | - | TGCGCCAGCAGCTCTCCTGGGGCCAACGTCCTGACTTTC | CASSSPGANVLTF
- | TRBJ1-5 | TRBV10-3 | - | TGTGCCATCAGTGACCCAGGGAAGAGCAATCAGCCCCAGCATTTT | CAISDPGKSNQPQHF
- | TRBJ1-2 | TRBV6-5 | TRBD1 | TGTGCCAGCAGCACAGGGGGAGTTGACTATGGCTACACCTTC | CASSTGGVDYGYTF
- | TRBJ2-3 | TRBV11-3 | - | TGTGCCAGCAGTACCCAAGCCGGGAGAGATGGTTCAGATACGCAGTATTTT | CASSTQAGRDGSDTQYF
- | TRBJ2-7 | TRBV12-3/TRBV12-4 | - | TGTGCCAGCAGTTTTAGTCACGAGCAGTACTTC | CASSFSHEQYF
- | TRBJ1-2 | TRBV6-6 | - | TGTGCCAGCAGTTCCTCCCGAACAGTCGGCGACTATGGCTACACCTTC | CASSSSRTVGDYGYTF
- | TRBJ2-2 | TRBV11-3 | TRBD1 | TGTGCCAGCAGCCCCACCCCCCACAGGGGTTTGGTTTCCGGGGAGCTGTTTTTT | CASSPTPHRGLVSGELFF
- | TRBJ1-2 | TRBV4-2 | - | TGTGCCAGCAGCCAAGAGGGATCAGACTATGGCTACACCTTC | CASSQEGSDYGYTF
- | TRBJ1-1 | TRBV4-2 | TRBD1 | TGTGCCAGCAGCCAAGAGGCAGGGGGCAGGAGCACTGAAGCTTTCTTT | CASSQEAGGRSTEAFF
- | TRBJ1-1 | TRBV11-3 | - | TGTGCCAGCAGCTTAGCTCTGGGCATGAACACTGAAGCTTTCTTT | CASSLALGMNTEAFF
- | TRBJ2-7 | TRBV18 | TRBD1 | TGTGCCAGCTCAGGACAGGGGTCCCATCTCTCCTACGAGCAGTACTTC | CASSGQGSHLSYEQYF
- | TRBJ2-5 | TRBV18 | - | TGTGCCAGCTCACCGTTGCTGGGAGAGACCCAGTACTTC | CASSPLLGETQYF
- | TRBJ2-3 | TRBV19 | - | TGTGCCAGTAATCCGGGGGCCACAGATACGCAGTATTTT | CASNPGATDTQYF
- | TRBJ2-3 | TRBV7-3 | - | TGTGCCAGCAGCCCTGAGGGGGACACAGATACGCAGTATTTT | CASSPEGDTDTQYF
- | TRBJ2-3 | TRBV11-3 | - | TGTGCCAGCAGCTCCCGGGACGTGATCGATACGCAGTATTTT | CASSSRDVIDTQYF
- | TRBJ1-1 | TRBV3-1/TRBV3-2 | TRBD1 | TGTGCCAGCAGCTGGGGGACAGGGGGCGCCGAAGCTTTCTTT | CASSWGTGGAEAFF
- | TRBJ1-4 | TRBV27 | TRBD1 | TGTGCCAGCAGCATGCGACAGGGCTCAGCAACTAATGAAAAACTGTTTTTT | CASSMRQGSATNEKLFF
few | TRBJ1-1 | TRBV29-1 | - | TGCAGCGTTTGGTACCGAGGGAACACTGAAGCTTTCTTT | CSVWYRGNTEAFF
- | TRBJ2-3 | TRBV5-1 | TRBD2 | TGCGCCAGCAGCCGAAGACTAGCGGGGGGTACTGATACGCAGTATTTT | CASSRRLAGGTDTQYF
- | TRBJ1-1 | TRBV18 | - | TGTGCCAGCTCACCACGCACAGCGAACATGAACACTGAAGCTTTCTTT | CASSPRTANMNTEAFF
- | TRBJ2-7 | TRBV10-3 | TRBD1 | TGTGCCATCAGTGAGTCGGGACAGGGCCAATACTTC | CAISESGQGQYF
- | TRBJ1-1 | TRBV21-1 | - | TGTGCCAGCACCTCAAGAGAGTACAGGGTGGGGGACACTGAAGCTTTCTTT | CASTSREYRVGDTEAFF
- | TRBJ1-3 | TRBV2 | - | TGTGCCAGCAGTGACAGTCTCTCTGGAAACACCATATATTTT | CASSDSLSGNTIYF
- | TRBJ1-2 | TRBV12-3/TRBV12-4 | - | TGTGCCAGCAGCTCCGAAGGTGGCTACACCTTC | CASSSEGGYTF